One sample yielded the 23 T cell receptor beta chains listed below, sequenced in a study of blood T cell repertoires in COVID-19. The method was immunoSEQ multiplex PCR; TCRdb's version includes in-frame clones alone and lacks a portion of them. In the table there are 120,000 or so clones, 80% to 90% of which are singletons. Material for sequencing was peripheral blood. These receptor sequences come from a man aged 70-80 years with active or convalescent COVID-19.

This chain uses TRBV27 with TRBJ2-1; D call uncertain. Germline-derived CDR1 and CDR2 are MNHEY and SMNVEV (reference sequence). The V and J ends lost 3 bases and 0 bases respectively, with 9 bases between them. The CDR3 contains 15 residues. The CDR3 coding sequence is TGTGCCAGCAGTTTTTTTACACACTCCTACAATGAGCAGTTCTTC. Translated: CASSFFTHSYNEQFF.

The chain joins TRBV28 to TRBJ2-7; D may be TRBD1 (5 bases). The V end was cut by 10 bases, the J end by 3 bases, with 19 bases between. The CDR3 spans 14 residues. Germline CDR1 and CDR2: MDHEN and SYDVKM. CDR3 residues: CATPLKTDNYEQYF. CDR3 sequence (DNA): TGTGCCACCCCTCTCAAAACGGACAACTACGAGCAGTACTTC.

The chain has TRBV18 and TRBJ2-7; 8 bases line up with TRBD2. Germline-derived CDR1 and CDR2 are KGHSH and LQKENI. CDR3 length: 15 residues. Trimming took 0 bases from V and 7 from J; bases not matched to a gene: 8. The CDR3 coding sequence is TGTGCCAGCTCACCACCGGCGGGGGGCGCAAGGGAGCAGTACTTC. Its protein product is CASSPPAGGAREQYF.

The chain has TRBV30 and TRBJ1-1, with a tentative D call TRBD1 (6 bases). V lost 3 bases and J 7 bases, leaving 18 bases between the germline ends. From germline, CDR1 is GTSNPN and CDR2 SVGIG (reference sequence). This CDR3 spans 14 amino acids. The CDR3 loop is CAWSNFGGAGEAFF. The CDR3 DNA is TGTGCCTGGAGCAATTTTGGGGGGGCGGGTGAAGCTTTCTTT.

The chain uses TRBV12-3 or TRBV12-4 and TRBJ1-1; D call uncertain. Trimming shortened V by 7 bases and J by 7 bases, and 13 bases separated the two germline ends. The CDR3 has 12 residues. The CDR3 bases are TGTGCCAGCACCTTTGGGAGGGATGAAGCTTTCTTT. This codes for CASTFGRDEAFF.

This rearrangement joins TRBV7-8 to TRBJ2-3; D unresolved. With 4 bases removed from V and 8 bases from J, the gap between germline ends came to 7 bases. Per germline, CDR1 SGHVS and CDR2 FQNEAQ. CDR3 length: 11 amino acids. The CDR3 DNA is TGTGCCAGCAGCTCCCGCGTTACGCAGTATTTT. It yields the protein CASSSRVTQYF.

The V and J genes are TRBV2 and TRBJ1-2; perhaps TRBD1 as D (6 bases). The CDR3 sequence is 15 residues long. Germline assignment: CDR1 SNHLY and CDR2 FYNNEI. With 7 bases removed from V and 8 bases from J, the gap between germline ends came to 23 bases. The CDR3 loop reads CASTPELGAPGGYTF. For the CDR3, the DNA is TGTGCCAGCACCCCGGAGCTGGGGGCTCCGGGCGGCTACACCTTC.

The chain links TRBV21-1 to TRBJ2-1; the tabulated D call, TRBD2, remains unverified against the DNA. TRBV21-1 is designated a pseudogene. CDR3 length: 16 amino acids. Here the CDR3 reads CASSDTSAPYNEWQFF. The CDR3 DNA reads TGTGCCAGCAGCGACACTAGCGCCCCGTACAATGAGTGGCAGTTCTTC.

The gene calls are TRBV19 and TRBJ2-5; D perhaps matches TRBD1 (6 bases). The V end lost 5 bases, the J end lost 2 bases, and 9 bases lay between the germline ends. The CDR3 is 13 amino acids. Per the germline V gene, CDR1 is LNHDA and CDR2 is SQIVND (reference sequence). The CDR3 protein is CASSRQEQETQYF. The CDR3 DNA follows: TGTGCCAGTAGTCGACAGGAGCAAGAGACCCAGTACTTC.

The CDR3, as DNA: TGTGCCAGCAGCTTAGTTAGTCCCGGGGAGCTGTTTTTT. It specifies CASSLVSPGELFF. V gene TRBV13 combines with J gene TRBJ2-2, with D hard to call. Trimming cost V 1 base and J 6 bases, with 6 bases left between them. Germline assignment: CDR1 PRHDT and CDR2 FYEKMQ (reference sequence). The CDR3 extends over 13 amino acids.

The table lists this clone with a few counts. The chain recombines TRBV5-1 with TRBJ1-5, with 8 nucleotides matching TRBD1. CDR1 and CDR2 (germline): SGHRS, YFSETQ. Trimming at V came to 0 bases and at J to 0 bases, leaving 8 bases not matched to a gene. The CDR3 sequence is 18 residues long. CDR3 sequence: CASSLVPGTGDSNQPQHF. DNA of the CDR3: TGCGCCAGCAGCTTGGTCCCCGGGACAGGAGATAGCAATCAGCCCCAGCATTTT.

This chain joins TRBV5-1 and TRBJ2-1; the D gene is possibly TRBD2 (6 bases). Trimming took off 0 bases at V and 1 base at J, with 11 bases between the two ends. This CDR3 region has 16 residues. Germline-derived CDR1 and CDR2 are SGHRS and YFSETQ. CDR3 sequence: CASSLVPGVSYNEQFF. Here the CDR3 DNA reads TGCGCCAGCAGCTTGGTTCCGGGAGTATCCTACAATGAGCAGTTCTTC.

The chain joins TRBV19 to TRBJ1-1; 7 bases map to TRBD1. This CDR3 has 15 amino acids. Germline-derived CDR1 and CDR2 are LNHDA and SQIVND (reference sequence). The J segment lost 3 bases and the V segment lost 1 base, leaving 5 bases of the junction unmatched. The CDR3 region is CASSIVQGRHTEAFF. The CDR3 nucleotides read TGTGCCAGTAGTATAGTACAGGGGAGGCACACTGAAGCTTTCTTT.

The genes are TRBV15 and TRBJ2-7; 9 positions agree with TRBD2. V dropped 6 bases and J dropped 6; count of bases not matched to a gene: 9. The CDR3 consists of 14 residues. The germline CDR1 and CDR2 sequences are LNHNV and YYDKDF (reference sequence). CDR3 region: CATSLAGTWGEQYF. In DNA form, the CDR3 reads TGTGCCACCAGTCTAGCGGGGACTTGGGGCGAGCAGTACTTC.

This clone was counted only a few times. The chain links TRBV2 to TRBJ1-6; tentative D call: TRBD1 (5 bases). Germline CDR1 and CDR2: SNHLY and FYNNEI. V lost 2 bases and J lost 4, with 12 bases in between. The CDR3 is made up of 16 amino acids. CDR3 amino acids: CASSETDRFYNSPLHF. CDR3 DNA sequence: TGTGCCAGCAGTGAAACCGACAGATTTTATAATTCACCCCTCCACTTT.

This clone occurred once. The chain couples TRBV15 to TRBJ1-2; D is unresolved. V dropped 0 bases and J dropped 7 bases, with 12 bases sitting between them. Germline CDR1 reads LNHNV; CDR2 reads YYDKDF (reference sequence). This CDR3 has 14 residues. The DNA for the CDR3 is TGTGCCACCAGCAGAGATATGGCGGGGTTTGGCTACACCTTC. Translated, it gives CATSRDMAGFGYTF.

V and J are TRBV5-4 and TRBJ2-3, with TRBD2 as a possible D gene (6 bases). The CDR3 spans 16 residues. V gave up 0 bases and J gave up 2 bases, with 13 bases separating them. Germline-derived CDR1 and CDR2 are SGHNT and YYREEE (reference sequence). The CDR3 loop is CASSLALASDTDTQYF. The CDR3 DNA is TGTGCCAGCAGCTTGGCCCTAGCGTCCGACACAGATACGCAGTATTTT.

The V gene is TRBV24-1, the J gene TRBJ1-5; 9 bases fit TRBD1. The CDR3 consists of 13 residues. Germline assignment: CDR1 KGHDR and CDR2 SFDVKD. V lost 9 bases and J lost 6; bases outside the gene matches: 5. The chain's CDR3 is CATADRGGQPQHF. The CDR3 DNA reads TGTGCCACCGCTGACAGGGGGGGTCAGCCCCAGCATTTT.

The J gene is TRBJ2-1, the V gene TRBV4-1; D remains ambiguous. Germline V gene lookup returns CDR1 MGHRA and CDR2 YSYEKL. Trimming cost V 2 bases and J 7 bases, with 12 bases left between them. The CDR3 is 14 amino acids. CDR3 residues: CASSQPLRSNEQFF. Written as DNA, the CDR3 is TGCGCCAGCAGCCAACCCCTAAGGAGTAATGAGCAGTTCTTC.

This clone appeared a single time. This chain joins TRBV18 and TRBJ2-2; 9 bases agree with TRBD1. The germline gives CDR1 KGHSH, CDR2 LQKENI. The CDR3 runs to 15 residues. The ends lost 1 base at V and 3 bases at J; junction bases unmatched: 0. CDR3 sequence (DNA): TGTGCCAGCTCACCACGGACAGGGGACACCGGGGAGCTGTTTTTT. This gives the protein CASSPRTGDTGELFF.

The chain links TRBV5-1 to TRBJ1-5; the D gene is possibly TRBD1 (5 bases). Germline loops: CDR1 SGHRS, CDR2 YFSETQ. V lost 4 bases and J lost 7, with 15 bases in between. The CDR3 covers 14 residues. CDR3 coding DNA: TGCGCCAGCAGCCCGGGACTGGGGGAGCAGCCCCAGCATTTT. This encodes CASSPGLGEQPQHF.

This clone has just one count. The chain has TRBV10-3 and TRBJ2-7; possibly TRBD1 for D (6 bases). This CDR3 is 15 amino acids long. From germline, CDR1 is ENHRY and CDR2 SYGVKD. The germline V and J ends were trimmed by 4 bases and 1 base, with 14 bases remaining between them. CDR3 sequence: CAISAGTGSSYEQYF. The CDR3 coding sequence is TGTGCCATCAGTGCGGGAACAGGGTCTTCCTACGAGCAGTACTTC.

This chain uses TRBV5-1 with TRBJ2-4, with TRBD2 identical over 7 bases. Germline CDR1 is SGHRS and CDR2 is YFSETQ. The CDR3 spans 18 residues. V was pared by 0 bases and J by 0 bases, with 9 bases of the junction left unmatched. CDR3 amino acids: CASSLEGLTELAKNIQYF. Written as DNA, the CDR3 is TGCGCCAGCAGCTTGGAGGGACTAACCGAACTAGCCAAAAACATTCAGTACTTC. Complete variable domain (other parts from reference TRBV5-1 and TRBJ2-4): KAGVTQTPRYLIKTRGQQVTLSCSPISGHRSVSWYQQTPGQGLQFLFEYFSETQRNKGNFPGRFSGRQFSNSRSEMNVSTLELGDSALYLCASSLEGLTELAKNIQYFGAGTRLSVL.